This note documents a single TCR beta chain sequence. The data belong to a study of CD8 T cells in Susac syndrome. The CDR3 has 16 residues. V shed 2 bases and J shed 7 bases, with 20 bases lying between them. Germline V gene data show CDR1 as SNHLY and CDR2 as FYNNEI. After extraction with the RNeasy kit, roughly 0.5 to 1 ug of the RNA was reverse transcribed using random hexamers. MiXCR, run by TCRdb on the immunoSEQ multiplex PCR reads, gives a single entry per CDR3 protein. The table lists more than 55,000 distinct CDR3 sequences, over 95% of them singletons. The origin of this receptor is a human donor with multiple sclerosis. The chain recombines TRBV2 with TRBJ1-2, with D maybe TRBD1 (6 bases). Sequencing was carried out using CD4+ T cells from PBMCs. This CDR3 reads CASSEYGRAGDVGYTF. CDR3 in DNA: TGTGCCAGCAGTGAATATGGTCGTGCAGGGGACGTTGGCTACACCTTC.